The rows below give T cell receptor beta chains drawn from one sample of a study of technical replicates of blood from a few donors. Data came from immunoSEQ multiplex PCR; TCRdb stores just in-frame clones and leaves some out. The sample includes about 59,000 clones, 75% to 90% of them seen just once. The sequenced sample consisted of PBMCs. These receptors all stem from a human donor in good health. Some clones in this sample may be carry-over from other donors' samples. Both conserved end residues are part of each CDR3. The D gene is left open where the match is weak. Rows may omit the clone size; those that give it use once, few, many or a size class.

d_call: .
cdr3_length: 13
clone_size: .
j_call: TRBJ1-1
v_call: TRBV19
cdr3_aa: CASSIPTGSEAFF
cdr3_nt: TGTGCCAGTAGTATACCGACAGGAAGTGAAGCTTTCTTT

d_call: .
cdr3_length: 12
clone_size: .
j_call: TRBJ2-7
v_call: TRBV29-1
cdr3_aa: CSVTGTTHEQYF
cdr3_nt: TGCAGCGTCACCGGGACAACCCACGAGCAGTACTTC

d_call: TRBD1
cdr3_length: 16
clone_size: .
j_call: TRBJ1-1
v_call: TRBV27
cdr3_aa: CASSLLGTGGYTEAFF
cdr3_nt: TGTGCCAGCAGTTTATTGGGGACAGGGGGTTACACTGAAGCTTTCTTT

d_call: .
cdr3_length: 14
clone_size: .
j_call: TRBJ2-3
v_call: TRBV5-1
cdr3_aa: CASSRQGSTDTQYF
cdr3_nt: TGCGCCAGCAGCCGGCAGGGCAGCACAGATACGCAGTATTTT

d_call: TRBD2
cdr3_length: 15
clone_size: .
j_call: TRBJ2-4
v_call: TRBV4-3
cdr3_aa: CASSQEYGGGNIQYF
cdr3_nt: TGCGCCAGCAGCCAAGAATACGGCGGGGGAAACATTCAGTACTTC

d_call: TRBD1
cdr3_length: 14
clone_size: .
j_call: TRBJ1-1
v_call: TRBV27
cdr3_aa: CASRVDRGHTEAFF
cdr3_nt: TGTGCCAGCAGGGTTGACAGGGGGCACACTGAAGCTTTCTTT

d_call: TRBD1
cdr3_length: 13
clone_size: .
j_call: TRBJ2-2
v_call: TRBV6-5
cdr3_aa: CAILDRIGGELFF
cdr3_nt: TGTGCCATTTTGGACAGGATCGGGGGGGAGCTGTTTTTT

d_call: TRBD1
cdr3_length: 13
clone_size: .
j_call: TRBJ2-5
v_call: TRBV11-2
cdr3_aa: CASSPGQQETQYF
cdr3_nt: TGTGCCAGCAGCCCGGGACAGCAAGAGACCCAGTACTTC

d_call: TRBD2
cdr3_length: 16
clone_size: once
j_call: TRBJ2-1
v_call: TRBV4-2
cdr3_aa: CASSGQLAGVMNEQFF
cdr3_nt: TGTGCCAGCAGCGGACAACTAGCGGGAGTTATGAATGAGCAGTTCTTC

d_call: .
cdr3_length: 13
clone_size: .
j_call: TRBJ1-4
v_call: TRBV7-7
cdr3_aa: CASALGTNEKLFF
cdr3_nt: TGTGCCAGCGCCCTCGGGACTAATGAAAAACTGTTTTTT

d_call: .
cdr3_length: 13
clone_size: .
j_call: TRBJ2-7
v_call: TRBV25-1
cdr3_aa: CASTKDTSYEQYF
cdr3_nt: TGTGCCAGCACAAAGGACACATCCTACGAGCAGTACTTC

d_call: .
cdr3_length: 13
clone_size: .
j_call: TRBJ2-5
v_call: TRBV6-5
cdr3_aa: CASSSPGVGTQYF
cdr3_nt: TGTGCCAGCAGTTCGCCGGGGGTGGGGACCCAGTACTTC

d_call: TRBD2
cdr3_length: 14
clone_size: .
j_call: TRBJ2-5
v_call: TRBV29-1
cdr3_aa: CSVRTSPLGETQYF
cdr3_nt: TGCAGCGTTAGGACTAGCCCCCTGGGAGAGACCCAGTACTTC

d_call: TRBD1
cdr3_length: 16
clone_size: medium-sized
j_call: TRBJ2-7
v_call: TRBV6-1
cdr3_aa: CASSEALGTGSYEQYF
cdr3_nt: TGTGCCAGCAGTGAAGCGCTCGGGACAGGCTCCTACGAGCAGTACTTC

d_call: .
cdr3_length: 11
clone_size: .
j_call: TRBJ1-1
v_call: TRBV20-1
cdr3_aa: CSARGTGEAFF
cdr3_nt: TGCAGTGCTAGAGGTACAGGTGAAGCTTTCTTT

d_call: .
cdr3_length: 13
clone_size: .
j_call: TRBJ1-2
v_call: TRBV14
cdr3_aa: CASSPGRFYGYTF
cdr3_nt: TGTGCCAGCAGCCCGGGGAGGTTTTATGGCTACACCTTC

d_call: .
cdr3_length: 15
clone_size: .
j_call: TRBJ1-1
v_call: TRBV5-6
cdr3_aa: CASSYGQWVNTEAFF
cdr3_nt: TGTGCCAGCAGCTACGGACAGTGGGTGAACACTGAAGCTTTCTTT

d_call: .
cdr3_length: 14
clone_size: .
j_call: TRBJ2-3
v_call: TRBV5-6
cdr3_aa: CASSLAQNTDTQYF
cdr3_nt: TGTGCCAGCAGCTTGGCCCAGAACACAGATACGCAGTATTTT

d_call: TRBD2
cdr3_length: 16
clone_size: .
j_call: TRBJ2-3
v_call: TRBV19
cdr3_aa: CASNPYSGGGTDTQYF
cdr3_nt: TGTGCCAGTAATCCATATAGCGGGGGAGGCACAGATACGCAGTATTTT

d_call: TRBD1
cdr3_length: 13
clone_size: .
j_call: TRBJ1-2
v_call: TRBV18
cdr3_aa: CASSRTGDYGYTF
cdr3_nt: TGTGCCAGCTCACGAACAGGGGACTATGGCTACACCTTC

d_call: .
cdr3_length: 14
clone_size: .
j_call: TRBJ1-2
v_call: TRBV15
cdr3_aa: CATSRATVNYGYTF
cdr3_nt: TGTGCCACCAGCAGAGCGACAGTCAACTATGGCTACACCTTC

d_call: .
cdr3_length: 14
clone_size: .
j_call: TRBJ1-3
v_call: TRBV7-2
cdr3_aa: CASSFLGSGNTIYF
cdr3_nt: TGTGCCAGCAGCTTTCTAGGTTCGGGAAACACCATATATTTT

d_call: TRBD1
cdr3_length: 16
clone_size: few
j_call: TRBJ1-3
v_call: TRBV19
cdr3_aa: CASSLDRVPSGNTIYF
cdr3_nt: TGTGCCAGTAGCCTCGACAGGGTCCCCTCTGGAAACACCATATATTTT

d_call: TRBD1
cdr3_length: 13
clone_size: .
j_call: TRBJ2-5
v_call: TRBV7-9
cdr3_aa: CASSTTGGKTQYF
cdr3_nt: TGTGCCAGCAGCACTACAGGGGGGAAGACCCAGTACTTC

d_call: TRBD1
cdr3_length: 14
clone_size: .
j_call: TRBJ1-1
v_call: TRBV7-2
cdr3_aa: CASSSADRVPEAFF
cdr3_nt: TGTGCCAGCAGCTCCGCAGACAGGGTGCCTGAAGCTTTCTTT

d_call: .
cdr3_length: 15
clone_size: .
j_call: TRBJ1-5
v_call: TRBV28
cdr3_aa: CASREGANSNQPQHF
cdr3_nt: TGTGCCAGCAGAGAAGGGGCGAATAGCAATCAGCCCCAGCATTTT

d_call: TRBD1
cdr3_length: 14
clone_size: once
j_call: TRBJ1-4
v_call: TRBV5-4
cdr3_aa: CASGQGQANEKLFF
cdr3_nt: TGTGCCAGCGGCCAGGGACAGGCTAATGAAAAACTGTTTTTT

d_call: .
cdr3_length: 16
clone_size: .
j_call: TRBJ1-5
v_call: TRBV5-6
cdr3_aa: CASSFGGRGPNQPQHF
cdr3_nt: TGTGCCAGCAGCTTCGGAGGCAGGGGACCTAATCAGCCCCAGCATTTT

d_call: TRBD1
cdr3_length: 14
clone_size: .
j_call: TRBJ2-7
v_call: TRBV30
cdr3_aa: CAWRTGQGSYEQYF
cdr3_nt: TGTGCCTGGAGGACGGGACAGGGCTCCTACGAGCAGTACTTC

d_call: TRBD1
cdr3_length: 14
clone_size: .
j_call: TRBJ1-1
v_call: TRBV7-2
cdr3_aa: CASSFGTGETEAFF
cdr3_nt: TGTGCCAGCAGCTTCGGGACAGGGGAGACTGAAGCTTTCTTT

d_call: TRBD1
cdr3_length: 14
clone_size: .
j_call: TRBJ2-3
v_call: TRBV6-6
cdr3_aa: CASSPRTGPDTQYF
cdr3_nt: TGTGCCAGCAGCCCCCGGACAGGGCCAGATACGCAGTATTTT

d_call: .
cdr3_length: 13
clone_size: .
j_call: TRBJ1-1
v_call: TRBV2
cdr3_aa: CASSDTQATEAFF
cdr3_nt: TGTGCCAGCAGTGACACCCAAGCAACTGAAGCTTTCTTT

d_call: TRBD2
cdr3_length: 15
clone_size: few
j_call: TRBJ2-7
v_call: TRBV7-3
cdr3_aa: CASSFSGIGSYEQYF
cdr3_nt: TGTGCCAGCAGCTTTAGCGGGATTGGCTCCTACGAGCAGTACTTC

d_call: .
cdr3_length: 12
clone_size: .
j_call: TRBJ2-5
v_call: TRBV27
cdr3_aa: CASSPNQETQYF
cdr3_nt: TGTGCCAGCAGTCCTAACCAAGAGACCCAGTACTTC

d_call: TRBD2
cdr3_length: 18
clone_size: .
j_call: TRBJ2-2
v_call: TRBV4-1
cdr3_aa: CASSQGGWIAGNTGELFF
cdr3_nt: TGCGCCAGCAGCCAAGGAGGCTGGATAGCGGGGAACACCGGGGAGCTGTTTTTT

d_call: TRBD2
cdr3_length: 16
clone_size: .
j_call: TRBJ2-1
v_call: TRBV4-1
cdr3_aa: CASSQLAGVSYNEQFF
cdr3_nt: TGCGCCAGCAGCCAACTAGCGGGGGTCTCCTACAATGAGCAGTTCTTC

d_call: TRBD1
cdr3_length: 16
clone_size: .
j_call: TRBJ2-6
v_call: TRBV5-1
cdr3_aa: CASSPGGNSGANVLTF
cdr3_nt: TGCGCCAGCAGCCCAGGGGGAAACTCTGGGGCCAACGTCCTGACTTTC

d_call: .
cdr3_length: 17
clone_size: .
j_call: TRBJ2-6
v_call: TRBV5-6
cdr3_aa: CASSLIGGAPGANVLTF
cdr3_nt: TGTGCCAGCAGCTTGATTGGGGGGGCCCCTGGGGCCAACGTCCTGACTTTC

d_call: .
cdr3_length: 16
clone_size: .
j_call: TRBJ1-1
v_call: TRBV5-1
cdr3_aa: CASSLGRGRGNTEAFF
cdr3_nt: TGCGCCAGCAGCTTGGGTAGGGGTAGAGGGAACACTGAAGCTTTCTTT

d_call: TRBD2
cdr3_length: 14
clone_size: .
j_call: TRBJ2-7
v_call: TRBV7-2
cdr3_aa: CASSSHGGGYEQYF
cdr3_nt: TGTGCCAGCAGCTCCCACGGGGGGGGTTACGAGCAGTACTTC

d_call: TRBD2
cdr3_length: 15
clone_size: .
j_call: TRBJ2-1
v_call: TRBV7-2
cdr3_aa: CASSLGLAGGNEQFF
cdr3_nt: TGTGCCAGCAGCCTGGGACTAGCAGGGGGGAATGAGCAGTTCTTC

d_call: TRBD1
cdr3_length: 15
clone_size: .
j_call: TRBJ2-5
v_call: TRBV2
cdr3_aa: CASSSDRAQQETQYF
cdr3_nt: TGTGCCAGCAGTTCCGACAGGGCCCAGCAAGAGACCCAGTACTTC

d_call: TRBD1
cdr3_length: 15
clone_size: .
j_call: TRBJ2-7
v_call: TRBV5-6
cdr3_aa: CASSLGQGVTYEQYF
cdr3_nt: TGTGCCAGCAGCTTGGGACAGGGGGTAACCTACGAGCAGTACTTC

d_call: .
cdr3_length: 16
clone_size: .
j_call: TRBJ2-7
v_call: TRBV7-9
cdr3_aa: CASSSLISRGTYEQYF
cdr3_nt: TGTGCCAGCAGCTCTCTAATAAGCCGGGGAACCTACGAGCAGTACTTC

d_call: .
cdr3_length: 15
clone_size: .
j_call: TRBJ1-1
v_call: TRBV4-1
cdr3_aa: CASSQVEGGGTEAFF
cdr3_nt: TGCGCCAGCAGCCAAGTCGAAGGAGGTGGGACTGAAGCTTTCTTT

d_call: .
cdr3_length: 14
clone_size: .
j_call: TRBJ1-2
v_call: TRBV7-3
cdr3_aa: CASSLDRGGNGYTF
cdr3_nt: TGTGCCAGCAGCTTAGACCGGGGTGGAAATGGCTACACCTTC

d_call: TRBD1
cdr3_length: 17
clone_size: .
j_call: TRBJ1-2
v_call: TRBV25-1
cdr3_aa: CASSDPVGDRGLFGYTF
cdr3_nt: TGTGCCAGCAGTGACCCGGTAGGGGACAGGGGGCTTTTTGGCTACACCTTC

d_call: TRBD1
cdr3_length: 18
clone_size: .
j_call: TRBJ1-2
v_call: TRBV7-2
cdr3_aa: CASSLEARLGGGNYGYTF
cdr3_nt: TGTGCCAGCAGCTTAGAAGCTCGGTTAGGGGGCGGGAACTATGGCTACACCTTC

d_call: .
cdr3_length: 12
clone_size: .
j_call: TRBJ2-7
v_call: TRBV16
cdr3_aa: CASSARVYEQYF
cdr3_nt: TGTGCCAGCAGCGCGAGGGTCTACGAGCAGTACTTC

d_call: TRBD1
cdr3_length: 15
clone_size: medium-sized
j_call: TRBJ1-2
v_call: TRBV7-9
cdr3_aa: CASSSRTGLFHVRTF
cdr3_nt: TGTGCCAGCAGCTCAAGGACAGGACTCTTTCACGTTCGGACCTTC